This TCR beta chain was sequenced for a study of blood T cell repertoires in COVID-19. Study-level information: COVID-19 samples collected from the United States, Italy and Spain covered acute and convalescent phases.

CDR3 length: 16 amino acids. CDR1 and CDR2 (germline): LGHNT, FRNRAP. The V gene end was trimmed by 3 bases and the J gene end by 1 base; junction bases not matched to a gene: 3. Exposed study participants had met a COVID-19 case within 2 weeks before entry. Sequencing was performed with immunoSEQ multiplex PCR; in TCRdb, only in-frame clones are kept and a portion is missing. This sample has about 250,000 clones, with 83% found just once. V gene TRBV12-5 combines with J gene TRBJ2-3, with 11 bases matching TRBD2. The source is a woman between 40 and 50 years old who had been exposed to COVID-19. The sequencing sample was made of PBMCs or T cells enriched from blood (not recorded which). The CDR3 region is CASGFLLAGGTDTQYF. CDR3 DNA sequence: TGTGCTAGTGGTTTCCTACTAGCGGGGGGCACAGATACGCAGTATTTT.